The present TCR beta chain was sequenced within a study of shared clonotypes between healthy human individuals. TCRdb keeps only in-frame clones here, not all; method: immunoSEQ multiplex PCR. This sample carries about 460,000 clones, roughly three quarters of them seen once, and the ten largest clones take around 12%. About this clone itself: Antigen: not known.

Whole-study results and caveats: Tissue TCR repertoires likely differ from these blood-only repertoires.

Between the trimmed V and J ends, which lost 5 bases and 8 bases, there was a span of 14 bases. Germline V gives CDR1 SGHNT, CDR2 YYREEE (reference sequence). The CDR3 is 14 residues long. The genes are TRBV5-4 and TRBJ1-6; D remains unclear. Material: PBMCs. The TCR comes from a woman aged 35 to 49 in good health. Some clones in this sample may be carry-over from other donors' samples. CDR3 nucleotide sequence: TGTGCCAGCAGTGTGCGAGGGTTGGATTCACCCCTCCACTTT. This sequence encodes CASSVRGLDSPLHF. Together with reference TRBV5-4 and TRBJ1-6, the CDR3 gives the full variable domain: ETGVTQSPTHLIKTRGQQVTLRCSSQSGHNTVSWYQQALGQGPQFIFQYYREEENGRGNFPPRFSGLQFPNYSSELNVNALELDDSALYLCASSVRGLDSPLHFGNGTRLTVT.